These 21 T cell receptor beta chains share one sample of origin, sequenced in a study of neurological immune-mediated disorders. Each CDR3 protein gets one entry after TCRdb re-called the 5' RACE reads with MiXCR. This sample carries around 70,000 distinct CDR3 sequences, about 3% of them seen once, and the ten largest clones take 4.5% to 6.5%. Sequenced: PBMCs. These receptors originate from a woman in her forties or fifties with multiple sclerosis.

This clonotype was observed many times. The chain links TRBV7-2 to TRBJ2-2; 12 nucleotides align to TRBD2. Per germline, CDR1 SGHTA and CDR2 FQGNSA. The CDR3 runs to 16 residues. J was trimmed by 6 bases and V by 5 bases; bases with no gene match: 7. Here the CDR3 reads CASSGRLAGASGELFF. CDR3 bases: TGTGCCAGCAGCGGCAGACTAGCGGGAGCGTCCGGGGAGCTGTTTTTT.

The table lists this clonotype with many counts. The chain is built from TRBV5-5 and TRBJ1-4; no reliable D call. In germline, CDR1 is SGHKS, CDR2 YYEKEE (reference sequence). The CDR3 covers 15 residues. V gave up 4 bases and J gave up 5 bases, with 15 bases separating them. This chain's CDR3 is CASSPSPTPNEKLFF. The CDR3 nucleotides are TGTGCCAGCAGCCCGTCGCCCACCCCGAATGAAAAACTGTTTTTT.

This clonotype was recorded at least ten times. The chain has TRBV18 and TRBJ1-5; 11 nucleotides agree with TRBD1. The length of the CDR3 is 16 residues. With 5 bases clipped from V and 4 bases from J, the junction kept 7 bases outside the gene matches. Germline V gene data show CDR1 as KGHSH and CDR2 as LQKENI. The CDR3 protein is CASSVPGTGGNQPQHF. In DNA, the CDR3 is TGTGCCAGCTCAGTGCCCGGGACAGGGGGGAATCAGCCCCAGCATTTT.

This clonotype was seen repeatedly, ten times or more. CDR3 bases: TGTGCCAGCAGTTACTCGAGCCTCACCTCGAAGGGCTACACCTTC. Translated, it gives CASSYSSLTSKGYTF. V usage is TRBV6-6 and J usage is TRBJ1-2; D call uncertain. V was pared by 0 bases and J by 8 bases, with 16 bases between. Germline V lookup: CDR1 MNHNY, CDR2 SVGAGI (reference sequence). The CDR3 spans 15 residues.

This clonotype turned up a few times. This CDR3 fails to terminate in the conserved phenylalanine or tryptophan, so it likely reflects a read error. The chain couples TRBV7-9 to TRBJ1-3; no firm D call. V gave up 9 bases and J gave up 9 bases, with 21 bases separating them. The CDR3 length is 14 residues. Germline V gives CDR1 SEHNR, CDR2 FQNEAQ (reference sequence). CDR3 coding DNA: TGTGCCAGTAGCGATAACAGCGCCGGATCCACCATATATTAT. Residues: CASSDNSAGSTIYY.

This clonotype was recorded many times. The J gene is TRBJ2-5, the V gene TRBV20-1; the D gene could be TRBD1 or TRBD2 (6 bases each). CDR1 is DFQATT, CDR2 SNEGSKA, per germline (reference sequence). The CDR3 loop spans 15 amino acids. V lost 2 bases and J 5 bases, leaving 18 bases between the germline ends. CDR3 sequence: CSARPPGAGLETQYF. In nucleotides, the CDR3 is TGCAGTGCTAGACCCCCAGGGGCGGGATTGGAGACCCAGTACTTC.

This clonotype was detected ten times or more. The chain is built from TRBV24-1 and TRBJ2-5, with D tentatively TRBD1 or TRBD2 (5 bases each). This CDR3 is built from 15 residues. The germline V gene has CDR1 KGHDR and CDR2 SFDVKD. V was shortened by 1 base and J by 5 bases, with 13 bases between the two germline ends. As DNA, the CDR3 is TGTGCCACCAGTGATTTTCCGGGGCCCCGGGAGACCCAGTACTTC. Translated, it gives CATSDFPGPRETQYF.

This clonotype was seen repeatedly, ten times or more. This chain links TRBV12-3 or TRBV12-4 with TRBJ1-1; D remains ambiguous. Deletions cut 2 bases from V and 0 bases from J, with 4 bases between. The CDR3 consists of 13 residues. CDR3 in DNA: TGTGCCAGCAGTTTAAAAATGAACACTGAAGCTTTCTTT. As protein: CASSLKMNTEAFF.

This clonotype has ten or more counts. The V gene is TRBV5-1, the J gene TRBJ2-2; 8 positions agree with TRBD2. This CDR3 has 14 amino acids. Germline CDR1 reads SGHRS; CDR2 reads YFSETQ. Unmatched junction bases numbered 3, after V lost 5 bases and J lost 3 bases. The CDR3 is CASRIAGHTGELFF. The CDR3, as DNA: TGCGCCAGCAGAATAGCGGGACACACCGGGGAGCTGTTTTTT.

This clonotype was detected many times. The chain couples TRBV5-1 to TRBJ2-5, with unresolved D. The length of the CDR3 is 12 residues. CDR1 is SGHRS and CDR2 is YFSETQ in the germline V gene. Trimming took off 1 base at V and 1 base at J, with 2 bases between the two ends. The CDR3 coding sequence is TGCGCCAGCAGCTTGTCCCAAGAGACCCAGTACTTC. Translating it yields CASSLSQETQYF.

The gene calls are TRBV12-3 or TRBV12-4 and TRBJ2-6, with 8 nucleotides matching TRBD2. This CDR3 contains 14 residues. V trimming: 6 bases; J trimming: 8 bases; junction bases outside the gene matches: 6. The CDR3 DNA reads TGTGCCAGCAGCTACTCGGGGGGGACCAACGTCCTGACTTTC. This gives the protein CASSYSGGTNVLTF.

The sample holds many counts of this clonotype. The V and J genes are TRBV12-3 or TRBV12-4 and TRBJ2-1; D not resolved. The CDR3 extends over 13 amino acids. V was clipped by 5 bases and J by 6 bases, with 11 bases between them. CDR3 sequence reads: CASSPRTTNEQFF. Here the CDR3 DNA reads TGTGCCAGCAGTCCAAGGACGACCAATGAGCAGTTCTTC.

This clonotype was seen at least ten times. This chain joins TRBV20-1 and TRBJ1-2; D call uncertain. V shed 0 bases and J shed 5 bases, with 1 base lying between them. The CDR3 has 10 residues. Per the germline V gene, CDR1 is DFQATT and CDR2 is SNEGSKA (reference sequence). The CDR3 DNA sequence: TGCAGTGCTAGAGAATATGGCTACACCTTC. This codes for CSAREYGYTF.

This clonotype was picked up many times. J is TRBJ2-2 and V is TRBV20-1; 7 bases are shared with TRBD1. Per germline, CDR1 DFQATT and CDR2 SNEGSKA (reference sequence). This CDR3 has 13 residues. V was clipped by 3 bases and J by 6 bases; unmatched bases: 4. As DNA, the CDR3 is TGCAGTGCTAGGGACAGGTGGGCCGGGGAGCTGTTTTTT. It specifies CSARDRWAGELFF.

There are many counts of this clonotype. V usage is TRBV3-1 and J usage is TRBJ1-2; D uncertain. CDR3 length: 13 amino acids. Germline lookup yields CDR1 LGHDT and CDR2 YNNKEL (reference sequence). Trimming left V 6 bases short and J 5 bases short, with 13 bases between. The CDR3 DNA reads as TGTGCCAGCAGACTTCACGAGGAGTATGGCTACACCTTC. The encoded protein is CASRLHEEYGYTF.

There are many counts of this clonotype. The V and J genes are TRBV5-1 and TRBJ2-4, with D unresolved. The CDR3 has 11 residues. Germline CDR1 reads SGHRS; CDR2 reads YFSETQ. With 0 bases removed from V and 8 bases from J, the gap between germline ends came to 3 bases. CDR3 DNA: TGCGCCAGCAGCTTGGAGGACATTCAGTACTTC. Residues: CASSLEDIQYF.

This clonotype was detected ten times or more. The chain uses TRBV25-1 and TRBJ2-3; D not certain. Germline V lookup: CDR1 MGHDK, CDR2 SYGVNS. Trimming cost V 6 bases and J 4 bases, with 14 bases left between them. CDR3 length: 14 amino acids. The CDR3 DNA reads as TGTGCCAGCAGCCTGGAGAGAGGCGCAGATACGCAGTATTTT. Translation: CASSLERGADTQYF. Filled out from reference TRBV25-1 and TRBJ2-3, the complete variable domain reads EADIYQTPRYLVIGTGKKITLECSQTMGHDKMYWYQQDPGMELHLIHYSYGVNSTEKGDLSSESTVSRIRTEHFPLTLESARPSHTSQYLCASSLERGADTQYFGPGTRLTVL.

This clonotype occurred many times. The chain links TRBV20-1 to TRBJ2-3; TRBD1 or TRBD2 may be the D gene (6 bases each). Germline-derived CDR1 and CDR2 are DFQATT and SNEGSKA (reference sequence). V lost 5 bases, J lost 5 bases, and 11 bases lay in between. The CDR3 runs to 12 residues. As DNA, the CDR3 is TGCAGTGCTCCTAAGGGGGGAGATACGCAGTATTTT. This codes for CSAPKGGDTQYF.

This clonotype occurred many times. This chain joins TRBV5-1 and TRBJ1-2; maybe TRBD1 (5 bases). Trimming shortened V by 1 base and J by 6 bases, and 16 bases separated the two germline ends. Germline V gives CDR1 SGHRS, CDR2 YFSETQ. The CDR3 is made up of 15 amino acids. CDR3 DNA sequence: TGCGCCAGCAGCTTGTCTGGGGGATCCGCTAATGGCTACACCTTC. Its translation is CASSLSGGSANGYTF.

This clonotype was counted many times. The rearrangement uses TRBV12-3 or TRBV12-4 and TRBJ1-1; possibly TRBD1 for D (5 bases). V lost 5 bases and J 0 bases, leaving 13 bases between the germline ends. This CDR3 has 15 amino acids. CDR3 DNA: TGTGCCAGCAGTCCCTCGGGACGGATGAACACTGAAGCTTTCTTT. Translated, it gives CASSPSGRMNTEAFF.

This clonotype was counted at least ten times. The chain is built from TRBV20-1 and TRBJ2-1; 16 positions agree with TRBD2. The length of the CDR3 is 17 residues. The germline CDR1 and CDR2 sequences are DFQATT and SNEGSKA (reference sequence). J lost 1 base, V lost 5 bases, and 5 bases had no gene match. The CDR3 protein is CSAPGLAGGRSYNEQFF. CDR3 bases: TGCAGTGCTCCGGGACTAGCGGGGGGGCGTTCCTACAATGAGCAGTTCTTC.